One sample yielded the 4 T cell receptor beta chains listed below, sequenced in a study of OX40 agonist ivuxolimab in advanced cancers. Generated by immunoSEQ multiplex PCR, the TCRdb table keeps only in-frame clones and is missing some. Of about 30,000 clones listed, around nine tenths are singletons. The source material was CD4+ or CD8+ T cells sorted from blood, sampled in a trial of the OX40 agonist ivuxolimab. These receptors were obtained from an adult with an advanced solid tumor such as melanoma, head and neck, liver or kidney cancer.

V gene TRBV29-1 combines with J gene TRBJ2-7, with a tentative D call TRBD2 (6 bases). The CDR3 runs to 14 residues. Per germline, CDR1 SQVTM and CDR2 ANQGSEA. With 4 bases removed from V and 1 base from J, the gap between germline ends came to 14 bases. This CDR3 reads CSVVGEDGSYEQYF. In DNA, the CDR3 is TGCAGCGTTGTGGGGGAGGACGGATCCTACGAGCAGTACTTC.

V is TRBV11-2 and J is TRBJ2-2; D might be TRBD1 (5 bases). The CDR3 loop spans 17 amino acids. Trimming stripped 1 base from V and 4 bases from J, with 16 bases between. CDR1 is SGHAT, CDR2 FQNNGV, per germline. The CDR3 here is CASSLGLRGSGTGELFF. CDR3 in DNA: TGTGCCAGCAGCTTAGGCCTTAGGGGATCGGGCACCGGGGAGCTGTTTTTT.

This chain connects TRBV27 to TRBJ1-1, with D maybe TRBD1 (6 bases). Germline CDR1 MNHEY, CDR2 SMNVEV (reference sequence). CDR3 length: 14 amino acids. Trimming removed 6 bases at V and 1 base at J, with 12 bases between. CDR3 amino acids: CASSSQGRNTEAFF. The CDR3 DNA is TGTGCCAGCAGCTCGCAGGGGCGGAACACTGAAGCTTTCTTT.

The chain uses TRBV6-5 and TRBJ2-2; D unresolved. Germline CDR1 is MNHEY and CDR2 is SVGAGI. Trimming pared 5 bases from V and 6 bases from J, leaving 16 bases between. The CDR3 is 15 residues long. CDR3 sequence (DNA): TGTGCCAGCAGTCCCGAGCCTCTTTCTTCCGGGGAGCTGTTTTTT. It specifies CASSPEPLSSGELFF.